This T cell receptor (beta chain) was obtained from a study of cytomegalovirus exposure and HLA in healthy donors. Study information: Out of around 360 genotyped donors, about 80% belonged to the Caucasian-associated ancestry cluster. Study outcomes and limitations: Prior analysis indicated that the majority of TCR beta V segments exhibited productivity approximately 90% or approximately 30% of the time. Listed as cytomegalovirus-associated were approximately 160 TCR beta chains.

At sampling all donors were nominally healthy, likely with unrecorded immune exposures. In its sample, this clone was seen once. Antigen specificity is unknown. The PCR made use of 60 Vbeta and 13 Jbeta primers. Only in-frame clones appear in the TCRdb table, and some are missing; sequencing was by immunoSEQ multiplex PCR. The table includes some 120,000 clones, around 80% detected once. With 5 bases removed from V and 3 bases from J, the gap between germline ends came to 14 bases. Germline CDR1 reads MDHEN; CDR2 reads SYDVKM. The CDR3 is made up of 16 amino acids. Sequencing was performed on PBMCs. This clonotype originated in a man aged 18 to 35 in good health and CMV-seronegative. The gene calls are TRBV28 and TRBJ2-6; D is possibly TRBD1 (6 bases). This CDR3 is CASSPLRQVGANVLTF. CDR3 in DNA: TGTGCCAGCAGTCCCCTTCGACAGGTTGGGGCCAACGTCCTGACTTTC.